This TCR beta chain originates from a study of spatial heterogeneity in lung cancer. This clonotype was recorded at least ten times. TCRdb processed the 5' RACE reads anew with MiXCR; each CDR3 protein has one entry. The table lists roughly 23,000 distinct CDR3 sequences, less than 6% of them singletons, with 4% to 6.5% in the top ten. As for time point: sample taken at primary tumor resection. The sequenced material consisted of unsorted whole RNA from tumor, nontumor lung or frozen PBMC. CDR3 length: 14 residues. Germline-derived CDR1 and CDR2 are SGHDN and FVKESK. V gave up 4 bases and J gave up 1 base; unmatched junction bases: 3.

V and J are TRBV14 and TRBJ2-5; 7 bases line up with TRBD1. The specimen was PBMCs, collected at surgery. This sequence was found in a male donor with early-stage non-small cell lung cancer. The CDR3 DNA follows: TGTGCCAGCAGCCCAAGGACAGGCCAAGAGACCCAGTACTTC. This sequence encodes CASSPRTGQETQYF.